These 27 T cell receptor beta chains share one sample of origin, sequenced in a study of response to subunit inactivated influenza vaccine (dated by TCRdb to the late 2010s). Libraries were built with RT-PCR. Instrument on record: Illumina HiSeq 2500. The public reads were reanalyzed by TCRdb: fastp trimming at Q25, MiXCR alignment, in-frame beta chains only. Duplicate CDR3 protein sequences are folded into a single record with the most common DNA and genes. The sample data list roughly 780,000 distinct CDR3 sequences, and around a sixth of these were observed just once. The top ten hold about a tenth of the sample. The specimen comprised PBMCs from blood, sampled 5 days after vaccination. Receptor source: a man in his fifties who received an inactivated influenza vaccine. Donor details come from another sample of the same person, matched by shared clones.

This clonotype was seen repeatedly, ten times or more. The chain recombines TRBV3-1 with TRBJ2-1, with TRBD1 matching over 8 bases. The CDR3 is made up of 18 amino acids. Germline V CDR1 and CDR2: LGHDT, YNNKEL (reference sequence). With V trimmed by 0 bases and J by 6 bases, 13 bases remained unmatched. The CDR3 protein is CASSQDRFGRGLGNEQFF. The CDR3 DNA reads as TGTGCCAGCAGCCAAGATCGGTTTGGCAGGGGGCTTGGCAATGAGCAGTTCTTC.

This clonotype showed up many times. The chain is built from TRBV15 and TRBJ2-1; 13 positions agree with TRBD2. The CDR3 covers 15 residues. With V trimmed by 5 bases and J by 6 bases, 4 bases remained unmatched. Germline assignment: CDR1 LNHNV and CDR2 YYDKDF (reference sequence). The CDR3 is CATSRGTSGINEQFF. The CDR3 bases are TGTGCCACCAGCCGAGGGACTAGCGGGATCAATGAGCAGTTCTTC.

The chain employs TRBV7-8 and TRBJ2-3; 7 bases line up with TRBD2. CDR1 and CDR2 from the germline V gene are SGHVS and FQNEAQ. The V gene end was trimmed by 5 bases and the J gene end by 6 bases; junction bases not matched to a gene: 8. The CDR3 totals 14 residues. The CDR3 nucleotides read TGTGCCAGCAGCGCAGGACTAGTGGGGGATACGCAGTATTTT. Translation: CASSAGLVGDTQYF. Together with reference TRBV7-8 and TRBJ2-3, the CDR3 gives the full variable domain: GAGVSQSPRYKVAKRGQDVALRCDPISGHVSLFWYQQALGQGPEFLTYFQNEAQLDKSGLPSDRFFAERPEGSVSTLKIQRTQQEDSAVYLCASSAGLVGDTQYFGPGTRLTVL.

This clonotype was recorded a few times. The chain uses TRBV5-1 and TRBJ2-3; TRBD1 is a possible D gene (6 bases). CDR1 SGHRS and CDR2 YFSETQ come from the germline V gene. The V and J ends lost 2 bases and 4 bases respectively, with 8 bases between them. This CDR3 has 13 amino acids. Here the CDR3 DNA reads TGCGCCAGCAGCTTCGGACAGTCAGATACGCAGTATTTT. Encoded protein: CASSFGQSDTQYF. Supplemented by reference TRBV5-1 and TRBJ2-3, the full variable domain reads KAGVTQTPRYLIKTRGQQVTLSCSPISGHRSVSWYQQTPGQGLQFLFEYFSETQRNKGNFPGRFSGRQFSNSRSEMNVSTLELGDSALYLCASSFGQSDTQYFGPGTRLTVL.

This chain links TRBV7-9 with TRBJ1-1; D is unclear. Germline V gives CDR1 SEHNR, CDR2 FQNEAQ (reference sequence). V lost 2 bases and J lost 1, with 11 bases in between. The CDR3 extends over 15 amino acids. The CDR3 sequence: CASSLLTGWNTEAFF. The CDR3 nucleotides are TGTGCCAGCAGCTTACTTACGGGTTGGAACACTGAAGCTTTCTTT.

The chain recombines TRBV7-2 with TRBJ2-5; D possibly corresponds to TRBD1 (6 bases). V lost 1 base and J lost 5, with 11 bases in between. CDR1 is SGHTA, CDR2 FQGNSA, per germline. The CDR3 is 14 residues long. The CDR3 sequence: CASSLERGKETQYF. For the CDR3, the DNA is TGTGCCAGCAGCTTAGAGAGGGGGAAGGAGACCCAGTACTTC.

The chain has TRBV28 and TRBJ2-3; D uncertain. This CDR3 region has 13 residues. V was clipped by 8 bases and J by 2 bases, with 11 bases between them. Per the germline V gene, CDR1 is MDHEN and CDR2 is SYDVKM. The CDR3 sequence: CASCSRPTDTQYF. CDR3 DNA sequence: TGTGCCAGCTGTTCCAGGCCCACAGATACGCAGTATTTT. The full variable domain, its missing parts supplied by reference TRBV28 and TRBJ2-3, is DVKVTQSSRYLVKRTGEKVFLECVQDMDHENMFWYRQDPGLGLRLIYFSYDVKMKEKGDIPEGYSVSREKKERFSLILESASTNQTSMYLCASCSRPTDTQYFGPGTRLTVL.

This clonotype was detected a few times. The chain employs TRBV7-2 and TRBJ2-5; 13 bases match TRBD2. The V segment lost 0 bases and the J segment 5 bases; nucleotides outside the gene matches: 9. The CDR3 covers 18 residues. Germline V gives CDR1 SGHTA, CDR2 FQGNSA. The CDR3 loop reads CASSLAGLAGRRLETQYF. DNA for the CDR3: TGTGCCAGCAGCTTAGCGGGACTAGCGGGAAGGAGGTTGGAGACCCAGTACTTC.

This clonotype was detected a few times. The V gene is TRBV20-1, the J gene TRBJ2-7; 7 nucleotides match TRBD1. Germline V gene sequence: CDR1 DFQATT, CDR2 SNEGSKA (reference sequence). The CDR3 is 12 amino acids. V lost 6 bases to trimming and J lost 2 bases; unmatched junction nucleotides: 4. Here the CDR3 DNA reads TGCAGTGCAAGACAGGGCCCCTACGAGCAGTACTTC. Amino acids: CSARQGPYEQYF.

V usage is TRBV5-1 and J usage is TRBJ2-5; 11 positions match TRBD2. CDR3 length equals 16 residues. The germline V gene has CDR1 SGHRS and CDR2 YFSETQ. The V and J ends lost 4 bases and 1 base, in that order; junction bases with no gene match: 6. The CDR3 coding sequence is TGCGCCAGCAGCATCGGACTAGCGGGCCCCCAAGAGACCCAGTACTTC. Translated, it gives CASSIGLAGPQETQYF.

This clonotype came up once. For the CDR3, the DNA is TGTGCCAGCAGTGAACGGGCCGGGAGCCAGACCCAGTACTTC. Translating it yields CASSERAGSQTQYF. This chain links TRBV2 with TRBJ2-5, with D perhaps matching TRBD2 (6 bases). V lost 2 bases to trimming and J lost 6 bases, with 13 bases between them. The CDR3 is 14 amino acids. Germline V lookup: CDR1 SNHLY, CDR2 FYNNEI.

V gene TRBV30 combines with J gene TRBJ2-1, with a tentative D call TRBD1 (5 bases). Trimming shortened V by 6 bases and J by 7 bases, and 13 bases separated the two germline ends. CDR1 and CDR2 from the germline V gene are GTSNPN and SVGIG (reference sequence). This CDR3 has 12 amino acids. The CDR3, as DNA: TGTGCCTGCCCTGCAGGGTTTAATGAGCAGTTCTTC. Its translation is CACPAGFNEQFF.

The chain couples TRBV10-1 to TRBJ2-2; TRBD2 might be the D (6 bases). V lost 4 bases, J lost 1 base, and 16 bases lay in between. CDR1 WNHNN and CDR2 SYGVQD come from the germline V gene (reference sequence). The CDR3 covers 17 residues. CDR3 residues: CASSARYREKNTGELFF. Written as DNA, the CDR3 is TGCGCCAGCAGTGCCCGATACCGGGAGAAGAACACCGGGGAGCTGTTTTTT.

This clonotype was detected a few times. The chain recombines TRBV12-3 or TRBV12-4 with TRBJ2-4; 8 nucleotides line up with TRBD2. This CDR3 spans 17 amino acids. V lost 5 bases and J lost 0; bases outside the gene matches: 9. CDR3 sequence reads: CASSRDGLAVAKNIQYF. Here the CDR3 DNA reads TGTGCCAGCAGTCGAGATGGACTAGCAGTAGCCAAAAACATTCAGTACTTC.

Concerning this clonotype itself: A read error is likely, as this CDR3 ends without the conserved phenylalanine or tryptophan. The chain uses TRBV20-1 and TRBJ2-1; 9 positions agree with TRBD1. CDR3 length: 12 residues. Germline lookup yields CDR1 DFQATT and CDR2 SNEGSKA (reference sequence). The CDR3 loop is CLVTGGLDEQFL. The CDR3 DNA sequence: TGCTTGGTCACAGGGGGCTTGGATGAGCAGTTCCTC.

The chain combines TRBV10-3 with TRBJ2-7; 10 nucleotides line up with TRBD2. Germline V gives CDR1 ENHRY, CDR2 SYGVKD. Trimming removed 3 bases from V and 1 base from J; junction bases left unmatched: 6. The CDR3 is 16 residues long. For the CDR3, the DNA is TGTGCCATCAGTGATACTAGCGGGAAGGGATCCTACGAGCAGTACTTC. Translation gives CAISDTSGKGSYEQYF.

This clonotype was picked up a small number of times. This rearrangement joins TRBV9 to TRBJ2-3; D is unclear. Germline CDR1 SGDLS, CDR2 YYNGEE. V lost 5 bases to trimming and J lost 4 bases, with 20 bases between them. The CDR3 is 16 amino acids. For the CDR3, the DNA is TGTGCCAGCAGAGACGGGCCATCCCACCCCGCAGATACGCAGTATTTT. Amino acids: CASRDGPSHPADTQYF.

V and J are TRBV2 and TRBJ2-3; 7 bases fit TRBD2. V lost 5 bases to trimming and J lost 6 bases; unmatched junction nucleotides: 5. CDR1 is SNHLY, CDR2 FYNNEI, per germline. This CDR3 is built from 13 residues. In DNA, the CDR3 is TGTGCCAGCAGTTGGACTAGTGGGGATACGCAGTATTTT. It is translated as CASSWTSGDTQYF.

This clonotype has a handful of counts. This rearrangement joins TRBV6-2 or TRBV6-3 to TRBJ2-3; D might be TRBD1 (5 bases). The CDR3 is 13 amino acids. V lost 2 bases and J lost 9, with 12 bases in between. The germline V gene has CDR1 MNHEY and CDR2 SVGEGT. CDR3 nucleotide sequence: TGTGCCAGCAGTTACCTTTCAGGGAACACGCAGTATTTT. Protein sequence: CASSYLSGNTQYF.

V gene TRBV11-2 combines with J gene TRBJ2-3, with 7 bases aligning to TRBD2. This CDR3 spans 14 amino acids. Germline CDR1 is SGHAT and CDR2 is FQNNGV. With 5 bases clipped from V and 5 bases from J, the junction kept 7 bases outside the gene matches. CDR3 protein: CASSDGLVLDTQYF. CDR3 bases: TGTGCCAGCAGCGACGGACTAGTGTTAGATACGCAGTATTTT.

J is TRBJ2-7 and V is TRBV28, with 8 bases matching TRBD1. The V and J ends lost 8 bases and 1 base, in that order; junction bases with no gene match: 10. This CDR3 contains 15 residues. CDR1 is MDHEN and CDR2 is SYDVKM in the germline V gene. The CDR3 is CASSLWDRSSYEQYF. The CDR3 nucleotides read TGTGCCAGCTCCCTTTGGGACAGGTCGTCCTACGAGCAGTACTTC.

In its sample, this clonotype was seen a few times. The genes are TRBV10-3 and TRBJ2-7; D may correspond to TRBD1 or TRBD2 (6 bases each). CDR1 and CDR2 (germline): ENHRY, SYGVKD. The CDR3 extends over 14 amino acids. V lost 3 bases to trimming and J lost 2 bases, with 11 bases between them. The CDR3 region is CAISDWGAAYEQYF. The CDR3 DNA reads as TGTGCCATCAGTGATTGGGGGGCAGCCTACGAGCAGTACTTC.

This clonotype has at least ten counts. The gene calls are TRBV5-1 and TRBJ1-1, with D tentatively TRBD1 (5 bases). The CDR3 runs to 17 residues. Between the trimmed V and J ends, which lost 1 base and 1 base, there was a span of 17 bases. Germline CDR1 SGHRS, CDR2 YFSETQ. The CDR3 sequence: CASSLRQGGVENTEAFF. The DNA of the CDR3 is TGCGCCAGCAGCTTGCGCCAGGGTGGGGTGGAGAACACTGAAGCTTTCTTT.

This chain joins TRBV24-1 and TRBJ2-1; possible D gene TRBD1, 6 bases. V was cut by 4 bases and J by 4 bases, with 10 bases left in between. CDR3 size: 14 residues. CDR1 and CDR2 from the germline V gene are KGHDR and SFDVKD. This CDR3 reads CATSDPTGYNEQFF. CDR3 sequence (DNA): TGTGCCACCAGTGACCCGACAGGATACAATGAGCAGTTCTTC.

The chain employs TRBV29-1 and TRBJ2-6; 10 positions agree with TRBD2. The trim removed 2 bases at V and 4 bases at J, leaving 5 bases unmatched. The CDR3 is 16 amino acids. Germline V gene lookup returns CDR1 SQVTM and CDR2 ANQGSEA. The CDR3 nucleotides read TGCAGCGTTGAATCTAGCGGGGGTCGGGGGGCCAACGTCCTGACTTTC. Amino acid sequence: CSVESSGGRGANVLTF.

The chain carries TRBV4-1 and TRBJ1-1; maybe TRBD1 (5 bases). The CDR3 extends over 16 amino acids. The germline CDR1 and CDR2 sequences are MGHRA and YSYEKL. The germline V and J ends were trimmed by 4 bases and 0 bases, with 15 bases remaining between them. CDR3 coding DNA: TGCGCCAGCAGCCTCCGGGACGGCGGGATGAACACTGAAGCTTTCTTT. Protein: CASSLRDGGMNTEAFF.

This clonotype came up many times. V usage is TRBV6-1 and J usage is TRBJ2-7; 10 bases agree with TRBD1. In germline, CDR1 is MNHNS, CDR2 SASEGT. The CDR3 totals 15 residues. With 5 bases clipped from V and 4 bases from J, the junction kept 8 bases outside the gene matches. The CDR3 region is CASSLGTGVYYEQYF. The DNA for the CDR3 is TGTGCCAGCAGTCTGGGGACAGGGGTTTATTACGAGCAGTACTTC.